Below, one T cell receptor (beta chain) is given with its context. The entry originates in a study of blood T cell repertoires in COVID-19. The authors' processing: Counts of nucleated cells, estimated from reference gene primer amplification, were obtained. Some clones are missing from TCRdb's copy, which holds only in-frame ones; the method was immunoSEQ multiplex PCR. For V, J and clone size, that table is used; D and trimming come from the DNA. The sample carries some 45,000 clones, 88% recorded once. J gave up 1 base and V 4 bases, and 8 bases lay outside the gene matches. Germline-derived CDR1 and CDR2 are SGHNT and YYREEE (reference sequence). This CDR3 has 15 residues.

The sample comprised peripheral blood. This sequence joins TRBV5-4 and TRBJ2-7; 7 nucleotides align to TRBD1. The origin of this receptor is a human donor with active COVID-19. The donor label of this sample is uncertain. The CDR3 nucleotides read TGTGCCAGCAGCCCCGGCCAGGGGGTTTCCTACGAGCAGTACTTC. Translated: CASSPGQGVSYEQYF.